Detailed here is one T cell receptor (beta chain). Its antigen is not known. The data are from a study of post-analysis software for immune sequencing data. Broader study findings: Higher frequency in patients than in controls was seen for about five TRBV segments, with TRBV5-6, TRBV5-1 and TRBV20-1 among them. Patients with multiple sclerosis recorded significantly lower normalized Chao1 diversity than controls, the study found.

Looked up from germline, CDR1 is LGHNA and CDR2 is YNFKEQ. Trimming took 2 bases from V and 1 from J, leaving 8 bases between them. The CDR3 contains 14 residues. The TCR beta cDNA libraries contained unique molecular identifiers. TCRdb reprocessed the PCR reads with MiXCR, giving one entry per CDR3 protein. The table lists hundreds of thousands of distinct CDR3 sequences, over 30% of them singletons. Sample: blood. The chain employs TRBV4-2 and TRBJ1-1; TRBD1 is a possible D gene (5 bases). This sequence originates from a girl between 2 and 10 years old with multiple sclerosis. The CDR3 nucleotides read TGTGCCAGCAGCCAACTCGACAGGAACACTGAAGCTTTCTTT. Protein product: CASSQLDRNTEAFF.